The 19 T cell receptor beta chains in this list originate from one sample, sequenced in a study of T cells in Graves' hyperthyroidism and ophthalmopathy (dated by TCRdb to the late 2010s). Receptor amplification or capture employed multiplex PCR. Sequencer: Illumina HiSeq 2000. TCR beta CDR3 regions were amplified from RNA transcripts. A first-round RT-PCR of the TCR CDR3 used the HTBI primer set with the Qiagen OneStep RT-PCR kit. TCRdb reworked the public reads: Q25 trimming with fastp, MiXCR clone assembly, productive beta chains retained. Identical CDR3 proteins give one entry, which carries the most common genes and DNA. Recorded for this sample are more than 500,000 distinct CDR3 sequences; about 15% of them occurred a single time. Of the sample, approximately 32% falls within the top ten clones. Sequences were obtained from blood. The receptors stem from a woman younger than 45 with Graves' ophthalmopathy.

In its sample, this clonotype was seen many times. In nucleotides, the CDR3 is TGTGCCAGCAGCACGAACGGGGGCACAACTGAAGCTTTCTTT. Its protein is CASSTNGGTTEAFF. The rearrangement uses TRBV28 and TRBJ1-1; D might be TRBD1 (6 bases). CDR3 length: 14 amino acids. Trimming took off 6 bases at V and 5 bases at J, with 16 bases between the two ends. Germline assignment: CDR1 MDHEN and CDR2 SYDVKM.

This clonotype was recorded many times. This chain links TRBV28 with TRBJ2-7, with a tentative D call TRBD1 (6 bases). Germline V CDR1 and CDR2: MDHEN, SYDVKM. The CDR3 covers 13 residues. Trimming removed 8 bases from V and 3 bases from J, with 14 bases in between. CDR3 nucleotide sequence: TGTGCCAGCCTCCTCCAACAGGGCTACGAGCAGTACTTC. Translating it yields CASLLQQGYEQYF.

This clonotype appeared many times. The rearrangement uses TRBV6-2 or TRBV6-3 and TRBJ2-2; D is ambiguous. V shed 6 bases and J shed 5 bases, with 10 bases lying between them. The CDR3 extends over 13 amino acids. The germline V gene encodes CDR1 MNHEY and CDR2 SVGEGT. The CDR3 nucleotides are TGTGCCAGCAGCCAGACGCAGACCGGGGAGCTGTTTTTT. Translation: CASSQTQTGELFF.

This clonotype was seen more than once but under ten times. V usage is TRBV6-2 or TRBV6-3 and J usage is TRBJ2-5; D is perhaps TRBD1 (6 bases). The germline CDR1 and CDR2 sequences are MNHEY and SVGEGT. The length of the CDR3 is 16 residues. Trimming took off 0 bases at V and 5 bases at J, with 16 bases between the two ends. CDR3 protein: CASSYSSGQPEETQYF. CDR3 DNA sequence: TGTGCCAGCAGTTACTCTTCCGGACAGCCCGAGGAGACCCAGTACTTC.

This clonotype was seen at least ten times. DNA for the CDR3: TGTGCCAGCAGCTTAGGCCCGGGAAGGTACAATGAGCAGTTCTTC. Translation gives CASSLGPGRYNEQFF. The chain uses TRBV7-2 and TRBJ2-1; TRBD2 is a possible D gene (5 bases). This CDR3 has 15 amino acids. CDR1 is SGHTA and CDR2 is FQGNSA in the germline V gene. Trimming removed 1 base from V and 4 bases from J, with 11 bases in between. The full variable domain, its missing parts supplied by reference TRBV7-2 and TRBJ2-1, is GAGVSQSPSNKVTEKGKDVELRCDPISGHTALYWYRQSLGQGLEFLIYFQGNSAPDKSGLPSDRFSAERTGGSVSTLTIQRTQQEDSAVYLCASSLGPGRYNEQFFGPGTRLTVL.

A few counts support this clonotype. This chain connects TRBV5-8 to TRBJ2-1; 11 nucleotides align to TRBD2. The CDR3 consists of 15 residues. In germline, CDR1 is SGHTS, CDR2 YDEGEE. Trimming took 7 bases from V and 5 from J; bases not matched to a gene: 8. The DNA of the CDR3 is TGTGCCAGCTTCAAAGGGGGACTAGCGGACAATGAGCAGTTCTTC. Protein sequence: CASFKGGLADNEQFF.

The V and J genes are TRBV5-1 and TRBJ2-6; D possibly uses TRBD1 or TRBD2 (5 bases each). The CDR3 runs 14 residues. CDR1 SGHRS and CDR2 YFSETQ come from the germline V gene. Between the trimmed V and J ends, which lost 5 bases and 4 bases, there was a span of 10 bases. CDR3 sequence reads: CASREGNGANVLTF. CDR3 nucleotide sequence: TGCGCCAGCAGAGAGGGGAACGGGGCCAACGTCCTGACTTTC.

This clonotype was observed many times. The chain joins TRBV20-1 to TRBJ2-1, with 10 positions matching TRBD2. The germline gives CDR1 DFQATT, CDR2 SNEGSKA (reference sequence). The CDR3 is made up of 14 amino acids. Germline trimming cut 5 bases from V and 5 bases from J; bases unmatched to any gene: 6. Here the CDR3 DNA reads TGCAGTGCTTGTCTAGCGGGAGTTGACAATGAGCAGTTCTTC. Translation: CSACLAGVDNEQFF.

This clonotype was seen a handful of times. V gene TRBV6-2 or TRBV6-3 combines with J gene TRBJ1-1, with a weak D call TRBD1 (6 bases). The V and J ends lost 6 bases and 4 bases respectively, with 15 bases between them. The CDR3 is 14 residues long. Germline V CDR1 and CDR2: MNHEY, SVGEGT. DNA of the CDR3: TGTGCCAGCAGACAGGGTGGATGGGGCACTGAAGCTTTCTTT. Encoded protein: CASRQGGWGTEAFF.

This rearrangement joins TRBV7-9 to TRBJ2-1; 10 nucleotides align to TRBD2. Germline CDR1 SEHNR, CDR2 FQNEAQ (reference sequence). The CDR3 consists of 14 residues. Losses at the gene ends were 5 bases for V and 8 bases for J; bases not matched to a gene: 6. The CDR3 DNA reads TGTGCCAGCAGCAGAAGCGGGGGGGGGGATGAGCAGTTCTTC. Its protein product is CASSRSGGGDEQFF. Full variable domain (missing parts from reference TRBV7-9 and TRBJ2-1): DTGVSQNPRHKITKRGQNVTFRCDPISEHNRLYWYRQTLGQGPEFLTYFQNEAQLEKSRLLSDRFSAERPKGSFSTLEIQRTEQGDSAMYLCASSRSGGGDEQFFGPGTRLTVL.

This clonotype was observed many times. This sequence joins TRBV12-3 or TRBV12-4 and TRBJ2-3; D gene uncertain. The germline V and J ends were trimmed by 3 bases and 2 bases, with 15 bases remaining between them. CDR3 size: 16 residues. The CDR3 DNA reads TGTGCCAGCAGTTTTAATGTGGGCTCCAACACAGATACGCAGTATTTT. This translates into CASSFNVGSNTDTQYF.

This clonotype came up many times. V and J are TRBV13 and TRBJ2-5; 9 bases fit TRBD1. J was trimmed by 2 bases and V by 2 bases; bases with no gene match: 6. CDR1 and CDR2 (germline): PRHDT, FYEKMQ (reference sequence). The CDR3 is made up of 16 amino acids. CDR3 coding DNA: TGTGCCAGCAGCTTAAAAGGACAGGGGTGGCAAGAGACCCAGTACTTC. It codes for CASSLKGQGWQETQYF.

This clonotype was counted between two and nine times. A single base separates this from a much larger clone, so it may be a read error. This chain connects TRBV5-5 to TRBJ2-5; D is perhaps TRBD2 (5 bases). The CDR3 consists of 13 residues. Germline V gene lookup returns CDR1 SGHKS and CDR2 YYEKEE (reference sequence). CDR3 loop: CASGLRVRETQYF. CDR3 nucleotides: TGTGCCAGCGGCTTGAGGGTTCGGGAGACCCAGTACTTC.

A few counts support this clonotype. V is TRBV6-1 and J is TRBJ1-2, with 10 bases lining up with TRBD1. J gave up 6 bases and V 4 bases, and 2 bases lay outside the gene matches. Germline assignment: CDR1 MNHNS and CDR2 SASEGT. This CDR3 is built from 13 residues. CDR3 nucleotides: TGTGCCAGCAGTGGACAGGGGGCGCATGGCTACACCTTC. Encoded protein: CASSGQGAHGYTF.

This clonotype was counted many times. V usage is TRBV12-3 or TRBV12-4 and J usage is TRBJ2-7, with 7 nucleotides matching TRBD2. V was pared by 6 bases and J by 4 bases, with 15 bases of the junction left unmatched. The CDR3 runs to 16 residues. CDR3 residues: CASSRTGGDDIYEQYF. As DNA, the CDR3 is TGTGCCAGCAGCCGAACTGGGGGGGATGATATTTACGAGCAGTACTTC.

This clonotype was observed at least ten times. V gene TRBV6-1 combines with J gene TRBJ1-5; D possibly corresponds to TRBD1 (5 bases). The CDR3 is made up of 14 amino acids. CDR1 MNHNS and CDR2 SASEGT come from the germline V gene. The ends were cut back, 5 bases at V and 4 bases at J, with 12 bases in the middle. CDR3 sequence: CASSYGQGNQPQHF. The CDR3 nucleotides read TGTGCCAGCAGTTACGGTCAGGGTAATCAGCCCCAGCATTTT.

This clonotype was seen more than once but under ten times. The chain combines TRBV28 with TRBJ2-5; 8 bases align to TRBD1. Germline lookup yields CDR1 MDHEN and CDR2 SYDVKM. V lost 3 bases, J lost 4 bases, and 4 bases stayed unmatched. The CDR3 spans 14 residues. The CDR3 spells CASSFPGTGETQYF. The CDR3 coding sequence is TGTGCCAGCAGTTTCCCCGGGACAGGAGAGACCCAGTACTTC.

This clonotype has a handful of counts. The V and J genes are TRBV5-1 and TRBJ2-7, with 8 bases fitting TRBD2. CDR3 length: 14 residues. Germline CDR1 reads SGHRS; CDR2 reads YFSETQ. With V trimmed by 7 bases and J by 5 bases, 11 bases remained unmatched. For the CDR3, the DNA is TGCGCCAGCTCCATCCCGGGGGGGCGAGACGAGCAGTACTTC. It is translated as CASSIPGGRDEQYF.

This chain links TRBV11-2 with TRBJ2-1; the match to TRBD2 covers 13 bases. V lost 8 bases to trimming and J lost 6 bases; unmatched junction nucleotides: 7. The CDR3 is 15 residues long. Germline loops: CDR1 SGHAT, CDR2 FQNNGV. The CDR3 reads CASYSGLAGVNEQFF. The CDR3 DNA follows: TGTGCCAGCTACTCAGGACTAGCGGGAGTCAATGAGCAGTTCTTC. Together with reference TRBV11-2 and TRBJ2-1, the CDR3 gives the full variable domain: EAGVAQSPRYKIIEKRQSVAFWCNPISGHATLYWYQQILGQGPKLLIQFQNNGVVDDSQLPKDRFSAERLKGVDSTLKIQPAKLEDSAVYLCASYSGLAGVNEQFFGPGTRLTVL.